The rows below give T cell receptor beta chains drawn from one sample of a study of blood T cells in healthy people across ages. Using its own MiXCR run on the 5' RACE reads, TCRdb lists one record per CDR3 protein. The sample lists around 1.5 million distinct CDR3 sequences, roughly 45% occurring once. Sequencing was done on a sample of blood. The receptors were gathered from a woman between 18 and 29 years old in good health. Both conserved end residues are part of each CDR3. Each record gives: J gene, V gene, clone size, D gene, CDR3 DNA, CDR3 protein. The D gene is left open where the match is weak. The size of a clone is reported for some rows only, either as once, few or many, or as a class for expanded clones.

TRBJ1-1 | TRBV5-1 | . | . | TGCGCCAGCAGCCCAGGAGGACGGATGGACACTGAAGCTTTCTTT | CASSPGGRMDTEAFF
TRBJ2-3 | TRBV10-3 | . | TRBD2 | TGTGCCATCAGTGGGATTAGCGGGGGGTCCTCAGATACGCAGTATTTT | CAISGISGGSSDTQYF
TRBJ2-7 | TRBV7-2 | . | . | TGTGCCAGCAGCTTAGTCCATTCGACTCAGGGCGACGAGCAGTACTTC | CASSLVHSTQGDEQYF
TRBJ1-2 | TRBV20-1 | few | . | TGCAGTGCTCCCTTGGGCTATTATCCGGATGGCTACACCTTC | CSAPLGYYPDGYTF
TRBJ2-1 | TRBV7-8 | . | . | TGTGCCAGCAGCCTTTCATTAGCGGCCAGGAATGAGCAGTTCTTC | CASSLSLAARNEQFF
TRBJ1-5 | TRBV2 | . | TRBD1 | TGTGCCAGCAACCAAGGAGGAGGGGGCCAGCCCCAGCATTTT | CASNQGGGGQPQHF
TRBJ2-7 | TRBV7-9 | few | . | TGTGCCGGCAGCTCTTCCTACGAGCAGTACTTC | CAGSSSYEQYF
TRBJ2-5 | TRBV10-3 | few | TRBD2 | TGTGCCATCAGGGGCGGACTAGCTCAAGAGACCCAGTACTTC | CAIRGGLAQETQYF
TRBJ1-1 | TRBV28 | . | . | TGTGCCAGTCACCTAACGCCCACTGAAGCTTTCTTT | CASHLTPTEAFF
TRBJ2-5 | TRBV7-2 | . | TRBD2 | TGTGCCAGCAGCTTAGAAACTAGCGGGGGCCAAAACCAAGAGACCCAGTACTTC | CASSLETSGGQNQETQYF
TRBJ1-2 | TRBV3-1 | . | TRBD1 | TGTGCCAGCAGCCAATTACAGGGGGGAGTCCCGGACACCTTC | CASSQLQGGVPDTF
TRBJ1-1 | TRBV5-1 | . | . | TGCGCCAGCAGTCCAGGGAGCCTTGACACTGAAGCTTTCTTT | CASSPGSLDTEAFF
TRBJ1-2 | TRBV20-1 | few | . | TGCAGTGCTAGGCACCCTCGGGGGGATGGCTACACCTTC | CSARHPRGDGYTF
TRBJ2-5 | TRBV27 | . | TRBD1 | TGTGCCAGCAGTCTCGAGGGACAGGGGGAGACCCAGTACTTC | CASSLEGQGETQYF
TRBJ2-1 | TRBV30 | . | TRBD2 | TGTGCCTGGAGTCCGGGACTAGTGAGGTTCTTC | CAWSPGLVRFF
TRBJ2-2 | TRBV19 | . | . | TGTGCCACCCCCAGGGAGTGGCCGCGGAACACCGGGGAGCTGTTTTTT | CATPREWPRNTGELFF
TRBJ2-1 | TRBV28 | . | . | TGTGCCAGCAACACCGGGACTCCCGAAGCAAGGAAGCAGTTCTTC | CASNTGTPEARKQFF
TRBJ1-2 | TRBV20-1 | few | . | TGCAGTGCGCAACAGGGTCCTAACTATGGCTACACCTTC | CSAQQGPNYGYTF
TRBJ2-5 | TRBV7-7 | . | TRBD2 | TGTGCTAGCAGCCGTCTAGCGGGGCCCCAAGAGACCCAGTACTTC | CASSRLAGPQETQYF
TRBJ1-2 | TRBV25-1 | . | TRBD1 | TGTGCCAGCAGTGAACTCCCGGGACAGGGCCCTCATCGTGACTATGGCTACACCTTC | CASSELPGQGPHRDYGYTF
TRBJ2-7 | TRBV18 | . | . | TGTGCCAGCTCACCACGGTCTTTAATCTACGAGCAGTACTTC | CASSPRSLIYEQYF
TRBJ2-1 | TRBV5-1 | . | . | TGCGCCAGCAGCTTGACCAGCGCCAATTACAATGAGCAGTTCTTC | CASSLTSANYNEQFF
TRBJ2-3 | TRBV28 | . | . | TGTGCCAGCAGTCTCCAACGTACGCAGTATTTT | CASSLQRTQYF
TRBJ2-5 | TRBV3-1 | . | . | TGTGCCAGCAGCCACGGCGGCCAAGAGACCCAGTACTTC | CASSHGGQETQYF
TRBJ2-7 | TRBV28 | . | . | TGTGCCGGCAGTTTCCGGGACCCAGGGAGCGCCTACGAGCAGTACTTC | CAGSFRDPGSAYEQYF
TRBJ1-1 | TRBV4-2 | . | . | TGTGCCAGCAGCCAAGGGAGGACGGTTGGGAACACTGAAGCTTTCTTT | CASSQGRTVGNTEAFF
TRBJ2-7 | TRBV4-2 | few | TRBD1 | TGTGCCAGCAGCCAAGAGGACAGGGTGAACTACGAGCAGTACTTC | CASSQEDRVNYEQYF
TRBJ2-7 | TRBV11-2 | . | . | TGTGCCAGCAGCTTAGTAACCGGGGGGCGGGGGTACGAGCAGTACTTC | CASSLVTGGRGYEQYF
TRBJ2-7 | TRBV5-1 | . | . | TGCGCCAGCAGCTTGGGACAGGTTTGGGACGAGCAGTACTTC | CASSLGQVWDEQYF
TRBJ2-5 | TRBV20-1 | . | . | TGCAGTGCTAGACTATGGGGGGGGCGCCAAGAGACCCAGTACTTC | CSARLWGGRQETQYF
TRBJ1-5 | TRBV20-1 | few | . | TGCAGTGCTATCCGTGATAGCAATCAGCCCCAGCATTTT | CSAIRDSNQPQHF
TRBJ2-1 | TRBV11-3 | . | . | TGTGCCAGCAGCTTAGACTCCGACGGGGCGGAGCAGTTCTTC | CASSLDSDGAEQFF
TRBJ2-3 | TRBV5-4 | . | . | TGTGCCAGCAGCTGGAGTCAACTCCGCACAGATACGCAGTATTTT | CASSWSQLRTDTQYF
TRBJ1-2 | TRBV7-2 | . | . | TGTGCCAGCAGCTTCGCCGGACAGACATATAGCTATGGCTACACCTTC | CASSFAGQTYSYGYTF
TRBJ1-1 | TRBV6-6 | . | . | TGTGCCAGCAGGGATTCGGGACAAACGTCAAACACTGAAGCTTTCTTT | CASRDSGQTSNTEAFF
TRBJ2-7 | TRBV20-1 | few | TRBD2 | TGCAGTGCTACCCTGCGACTAGCGGGGTCCTACGAGCAGTACTTC | CSATLRLAGSYEQYF
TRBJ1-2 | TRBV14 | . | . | TGTGCCAGCAGCCAAGTAGTGACGGGGATTGGCTACACCTTC | CASSQVVTGIGYTF
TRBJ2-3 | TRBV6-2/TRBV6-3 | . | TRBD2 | TGTGCCAGCAGTTACCCCATGGGACTAGCGGGGGGCACAGATACGCAGTATTTT | CASSYPMGLAGGTDTQYF
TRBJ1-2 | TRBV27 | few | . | TGTGCCAGCAGTTGGGGTGGCAACTATGGCTACACCTTC | CASSWGGNYGYTF
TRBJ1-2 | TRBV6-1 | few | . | TGTGCCAGCAGTACGGGACCTAACTATGGCTACACCTTC | CASSTGPNYGYTF
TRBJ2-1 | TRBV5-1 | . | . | TGCGCCAGCAGCTTGGTTTCGGGGGTAATGGATGAGCAGTTCTTC | CASSLVSGVMDEQFF
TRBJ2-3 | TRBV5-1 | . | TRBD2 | TGCGCCAGCAGCCAGGGACTAGCGGGGAACACAGATACGCAGTATTTT | CASSQGLAGNTDTQYF
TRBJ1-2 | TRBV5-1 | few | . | TGCGCCAGCAGCTCCGGAGCAGAACGACGGATTAACTATGGCTACACCTTC | CASSSGAERRINYGYTF
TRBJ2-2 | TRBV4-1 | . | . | TGCACCAGCAGAAAACAGGGTTCCGGGGAGCTGTTTTTT | CTSRKQGSGELFF
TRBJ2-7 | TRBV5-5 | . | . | TGTGCCAGCAGCCGAACCGTCACAGGGACCTACGAGCAGTACTTC | CASSRTVTGTYEQYF
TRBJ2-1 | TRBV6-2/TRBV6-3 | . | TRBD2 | TGTGCCAGCAGTTCTTTAGCGGGGGACGGGGTCTATGAGCAGTTCTTC | CASSSLAGDGVYEQFF
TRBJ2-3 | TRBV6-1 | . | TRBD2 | TGTGCCAGCAGTCCGGGGACTAGCGGGAGTCTAGGCACAGATACGCAGTATTTT | CASSPGTSGSLGTDTQYF
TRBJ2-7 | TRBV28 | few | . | TGTGCCAGCAGTTTCCCAGGGCCCTCCTACGAGCAGTACTTC | CASSFPGPSYEQYF
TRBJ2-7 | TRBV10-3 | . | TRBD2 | TGTGCCATCGGCACGACTAGCGGGGGGATCTACGAGCAGTACTTC | CAIGTTSGGIYEQYF
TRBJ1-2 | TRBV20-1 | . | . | TGCAGTGCTAGGGTGGCTGACCCAGTGGGTGGCTACACCTTC | CSARVADPVGGYTF
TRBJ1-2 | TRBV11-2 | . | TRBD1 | TGTGCCAGCAGCTCGCTCCGACAGGGACCCTATGGCTACACCTTC | CASSSLRQGPYGYTF
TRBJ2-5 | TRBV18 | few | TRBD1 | TGTGCCAGCTCACCACCGAATGCCGGGACAGAAGAGACCCAGTACTTC | CASSPPNAGTEETQYF
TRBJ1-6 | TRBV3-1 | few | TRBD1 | TGTGCCAGCAGCCAAGGTTCCCGGACAGGGGATTCACCCCTCCACTTT | CASSQGSRTGDSPLHF
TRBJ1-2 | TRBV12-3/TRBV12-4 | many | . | TGTGCCAGCAGCAATCGGGCGATATATGGCTACACCTTC | CASSNRAIYGYTF
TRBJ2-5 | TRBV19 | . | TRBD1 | TGTGCCAGTAGTACCTCTGGGACAGGGAGGCAGTACTTC | CASSTSGTGRQYF
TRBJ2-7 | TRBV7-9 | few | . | TGTGCCAGCAGCTTCTCCGGCGGGACGACCTACGAGCAGTACTTC | CASSFSGGTTYEQYF
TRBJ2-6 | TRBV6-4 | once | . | TGTGCCAGCAGTGACTCGAAGCGCCAGGGGGGGGCCAACGTCCTGACTTTC | CASSDSKRQGGANVLTF
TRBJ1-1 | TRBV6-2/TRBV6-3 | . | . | TGTGCCACCAAGGGGCTGGAGAGCACTGAAGCTTTCTTT | CATKGLESTEAFF
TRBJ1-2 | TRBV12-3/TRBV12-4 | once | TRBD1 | TGTGCCAGCAGTACCCAGGGACAGGTCTATGGCTACACCTTC | CASSTQGQVYGYTF